This is a list of T cell receptor beta chains from one sample in a study of CD8+CD57+ T cells in acquired aplastic anemia. TCRdb analysed the reads with MiXCR anew, one entry per CDR3 protein. The data hold roughly 420,000 distinct CDR3 sequences, with 65% to 80% observed a single time. Sequenced sample: sorted CD4+, CD8+, or CD8+CD57+ T cells (not recorded which) from PBMCs. The source of these receptors is a human donor in good health, serving as a control. Each CDR3 is given with its conserved first and last residue. Each record gives: clone size, J gene, D gene, V gene, CDR3 DNA, CDR3 protein. The D gene is left open where the match is weak. Part of the rows lack a size; the others show once, few, many or a class for expanded clones.

clone_size: .; j_call: TRBJ1-6; d_call: .; v_call: TRBV6-6; cdr3_nt: TGTGCCAGCACCCCCTCCTTTAATTCACCCCTCCACTTT; cdr3_aa: CASTPSFNSPLHF
clone_size: .; j_call: TRBJ1-4; d_call: TRBD1; v_call: TRBV5-1; cdr3_nt: TGTGCCAGCAGCTCCGTGGGACAGGGCCTCGGTGAAAAACTGTTTTTT; cdr3_aa: CASSSVGQGLGEKLFF
clone_size: .; j_call: TRBJ2-7; d_call: TRBD1; v_call: TRBV7-2; cdr3_nt: TGTGCCAGCAGCTTAGGGTCCAGGACAGGCGTATTGCAGTACTTC; cdr3_aa: CASSLGSRTGVLQYF
clone_size: .; j_call: TRBJ1-1; d_call: .; v_call: TRBV5-1; cdr3_nt: TGCGCCAGCAGCAAACTGGTCCTCACCTCTAATGAAGCTTTCTTT; cdr3_aa: CASSKLVLTSNEAFF
clone_size: .; j_call: TRBJ2-7; d_call: TRBD1; v_call: TRBV9; cdr3_nt: TGTGCCAGCAGCGTAACCTACGCGGGACAGGAGAAGCAGTACTTC; cdr3_aa: CASSVTYAGQEKQYF
clone_size: .; j_call: TRBJ2-7; d_call: .; v_call: TRBV11-3; cdr3_nt: TGTGCCAGTAGTATAGATGTGGGGTCAAGCTACGAGCAGTACTTC; cdr3_aa: CASSIDVGSSYEQYF
clone_size: .; j_call: TRBJ1-5; d_call: .; v_call: TRBV10-2; cdr3_nt: TGCGCCAGCAGTGACGGGGATCAGCCCCAGCATTTT; cdr3_aa: CASSDGDQPQHF
clone_size: .; j_call: TRBJ2-7; d_call: .; v_call: TRBV10-1; cdr3_nt: TGTGCAGCTCGTCGGACTGGACGCTACGAGCAGTACTTC; cdr3_aa: CAARRTGRYEQYF
clone_size: many; j_call: TRBJ2-3; d_call: TRBD1; v_call: TRBV25-1; cdr3_nt: TGTGCCAGCAGTGCACCACCTGGCGACAGGGACACAGATACGCAGTATTTT; cdr3_aa: CASSAPPGDRDTDTQYF
clone_size: once; j_call: TRBJ2-7; d_call: TRBD2; v_call: TRBV2; cdr3_nt: TGTGCCAGCAGGGTGGGGGGGGAAGACGCGCAGTACTTC; cdr3_aa: CASRVGGEDAQYF
clone_size: once; j_call: TRBJ1-5; d_call: .; v_call: TRBV20-1; cdr3_nt: TGCAGTGCTAGTCGGACTAGCGGGGGCCTATACAATCAGCCCCAGCATTTT; cdr3_aa: CSASRTSGGLYNQPQHF
clone_size: .; j_call: TRBJ1-6; d_call: .; v_call: TRBV14; cdr3_nt: TGTGCCAGCAGCCGAGTGGGCTGGGGCCAGTACCTCGTCCACTTT; cdr3_aa: CASSRVGWGQYLVHF
clone_size: .; j_call: TRBJ2-7; d_call: .; v_call: TRBV7-6; cdr3_nt: TGTGCCAGCAGCTTTTCGGACAGTATGGAATACGAGCAGTACTTC; cdr3_aa: CASSFSDSMEYEQYF
clone_size: many; j_call: TRBJ1-5; d_call: .; v_call: TRBV10-3; cdr3_nt: TGTGCCATCCTGGTGGGGGACGGGGGTAACCAGCCCCAGCATTTT; cdr3_aa: CAILVGDGGNQPQHF
clone_size: many; j_call: TRBJ1-6; d_call: .; v_call: TRBV7-8; cdr3_nt: TGTGCCAGCAGCTTAGAAACAGGGAATTCACCCCTCCACTTT; cdr3_aa: CASSLETGNSPLHF
clone_size: .; j_call: TRBJ2-3; d_call: .; v_call: TRBV7-2; cdr3_nt: TGTGCCAGCAGCCCGGGACGTGAAGCAGGGGAGCAGTATTTT; cdr3_aa: CASSPGREAGEQYF
clone_size: .; j_call: TRBJ2-6; d_call: .; v_call: TRBV20-1; cdr3_nt: TGCAGTGCTAGGGAAGGGGCCAACGTCCTGACTTTC; cdr3_aa: CSAREGANVLTF
clone_size: .; j_call: TRBJ1-2; d_call: .; v_call: TRBV7-2; cdr3_nt: TGTGCCAGCAGCTTCCCGGGGGAGAACGAGCAGTACATCTTC; cdr3_aa: CASSFPGENEQYIF
clone_size: .; j_call: TRBJ1-2; d_call: .; v_call: TRBV7-2; cdr3_nt: TGTGCCAGAGACGTAGTCGGAGAGACTCACTACTCCTTC; cdr3_aa: CARDVVGETHYSF
clone_size: .; j_call: TRBJ1-2; d_call: .; v_call: TRBV7-6; cdr3_nt: TGTGCCAGCAGTTACGGACGCCCTAGCGGGACCTTGGGCTACACCTTC; cdr3_aa: CASSYGRPSGTLGYTF
clone_size: .; j_call: TRBJ1-3; d_call: TRBD1; v_call: TRBV7-6; cdr3_nt: TGTGCCAGCAGCCCCAGGGGGCGCGAAGGAAACACCATATATTTT; cdr3_aa: CASSPRGREGNTIYF
clone_size: .; j_call: TRBJ2-3; d_call: .; v_call: TRBV20-1; cdr3_nt: TGCAGTGGAGGGGGTGGGGGAGCGACAGATACGCAGTATTTT; cdr3_aa: CSGGGGGATDTQYF
clone_size: .; j_call: TRBJ2-7; d_call: .; v_call: TRBV5-6; cdr3_nt: TGTGCCAGCAGCTGGGATGGAAACCACGAGCAGTACTTC; cdr3_aa: CASSWDGNHEQYF
clone_size: many; j_call: TRBJ1-6; d_call: .; v_call: TRBV5-5; cdr3_nt: TGTGCCAGCACCCCAGAGAGCTCCTATAATTCACCCCTCCACTTT; cdr3_aa: CASTPESSYNSPLHF
clone_size: .; j_call: TRBJ2-7; d_call: .; v_call: TRBV7-2; cdr3_nt: .; cdr3_aa: CASSMTGGTEQYFEQYF
clone_size: .; j_call: TRBJ2-3; d_call: TRBD2; v_call: TRBV6-6; cdr3_nt: TGTGCCACCAACTCCGGGACTAGCGGGACAGATACGCAGTATTTT; cdr3_aa: CATNSGTSGTDTQYF
clone_size: .; j_call: TRBJ2-7; d_call: TRBD1; v_call: TRBV19; cdr3_nt: TGTGCCAGTAGTTTGACAGGGGCGGTTCCCTACGAGCAGTACTTC; cdr3_aa: CASSLTGAVPYEQYF
clone_size: .; j_call: TRBJ1-5; d_call: TRBD1; v_call: TRBV7-3; cdr3_nt: TGCGCCAGCAGCCAAGGGGACAGCGGCCATAAGCATCCTCCCCAGCATTTT; cdr3_aa: CASSQGDSGHKHPPQHF
clone_size: .; j_call: TRBJ1-2; d_call: .; v_call: TRBV5-1; cdr3_nt: TGCGCCAGCAGCTTGGCCGGGGGAAACTATGGCAACACCTTC; cdr3_aa: CASSLAGGNYGNTF
clone_size: many; j_call: TRBJ1-2; d_call: TRBD1; v_call: TRBV20-1; cdr3_nt: TGCAGTGCTAGAGATCCAGGGGGCCACTATGGCTACACCTTC; cdr3_aa: CSARDPGGHYGYTF
clone_size: .; j_call: TRBJ1-1; d_call: .; v_call: TRBV4-1; cdr3_nt: TGCGCCAGCAGCCAAGAAGGAGGGGGGAGCACTGAAGCTTTCTTT; cdr3_aa: CASSQEGGGSTEAFF
clone_size: .; j_call: TRBJ2-4; d_call: .; v_call: TRBV7-8; cdr3_nt: TGTGCCAGCAGCTCGACGCGGGCCCGCGTAAACATTCAGTACTTC; cdr3_aa: CASSSTRARVNIQYF
clone_size: .; j_call: TRBJ2-7; d_call: TRBD2; v_call: TRBV11-2; cdr3_nt: TGTGCCAGCAGCACCGCGTATGCTAGCGGGGGGGCAAGGTACGAGCAGTACTTC; cdr3_aa: CASSTAYASGGARYEQYF
clone_size: .; j_call: TRBJ1-1; d_call: .; v_call: TRBV7-7; cdr3_nt: TGTGCTAGCAGCCCCGGGGCGGCGGGGGGCATGGAGGCCTTT; cdr3_aa: CASSPGAAGGMEAF
clone_size: many; j_call: TRBJ2-3; d_call: TRBD2; v_call: TRBV4-2; cdr3_nt: TGTGCCAGCAGCCTAATACTAGCGGGGATCACAGATACGCAGTATTTT; cdr3_aa: CASSLILAGITDTQYF
clone_size: .; j_call: TRBJ2-7; d_call: .; v_call: TRBV20-1; cdr3_nt: TGCAGTGCTGACGGGACGAAAGCCCCTAACGAGCAGTACTTC; cdr3_aa: CSADGTKAPNEQYF
clone_size: .; j_call: TRBJ1-6; d_call: .; v_call: TRBV11-2; cdr3_nt: TGTGCCAGCAGCTTAGGGGACGGGGCGAGTAGTAATTCACCCCTCCACTTT; cdr3_aa: CASSLGDGASSNSPLHF
clone_size: .; j_call: TRBJ2-7; d_call: .; v_call: TRBV7-2; cdr3_nt: TGTGCCAGCAAACCAGGACCACGAGCCTCATACGAGCAGTACTTC; cdr3_aa: CASKPGPRASYEQYF
clone_size: .; j_call: TRBJ1-6; d_call: TRBD1; v_call: TRBV20-1; cdr3_nt: TGCAGTGCCGAAGGACAGGGTAGACCTACCCTCCACTTT; cdr3_aa: CSAEGQGRPTLHF
clone_size: .; j_call: TRBJ1-4; d_call: TRBD1; v_call: TRBV7-9; cdr3_nt: TGTGCCAGCAGTGGACAGGGTGACCAAAACCTGTTTTTT; cdr3_aa: CASSGQGDQNLFF
clone_size: .; j_call: TRBJ1-1; d_call: .; v_call: TRBV12-3/TRBV12-4; cdr3_nt: TGTGCCAGCAGTTGGAGTGGGAACACTGAAGCTTTCTTT; cdr3_aa: CASSWSGNTEAFF
clone_size: once; j_call: TRBJ1-2; d_call: .; v_call: TRBV20-1; cdr3_nt: TGCAGTGCTAGAGGCAGGACCACAAATAACTATGGCTACACCTTC; cdr3_aa: CSARGRTTNNYGYTF
clone_size: .; j_call: TRBJ1-2; d_call: TRBD1; v_call: TRBV5-1; cdr3_nt: TGCGCCAGCAGCTCTACAGGGGGTTCACCCTACACCTTC; cdr3_aa: CASSSTGGSPYTF
clone_size: few; j_call: TRBJ2-7; d_call: TRBD2; v_call: TRBV9; cdr3_nt: TGTGCCAGCAGTGTGAAGGGACTAGTCTACGAGCAGTACTTC; cdr3_aa: CASSVKGLVYEQYF
clone_size: once; j_call: TRBJ1-1; d_call: .; v_call: TRBV7-2; cdr3_nt: TGTGCCAGCAGCAAAATTCCCCGAAACGATGAAGCTTTCTTT; cdr3_aa: CASSKIPRNDEAFF
clone_size: .; j_call: TRBJ1-1; d_call: .; v_call: TRBV7-9; cdr3_nt: TGTGCCAGCACGGGGGGGAAGCCCAGTACTGAAGCTCAGTTT; cdr3_aa: CASTGGKPSTEAQF
clone_size: .; j_call: TRBJ1-4; d_call: TRBD1; v_call: TRBV4-3; cdr3_nt: TGCGCCAGCAGCCAAGGACAGGGCGAAAAACTGTTTTTT; cdr3_aa: CASSQGQGEKLFF
clone_size: many; j_call: TRBJ1-1; d_call: .; v_call: TRBV3-1; cdr3_nt: TGTGCCAGCAGCCAAGGGTGGAGTCAGACTGAAGCTTTCTTT; cdr3_aa: CASSQGWSQTEAFF
clone_size: .; j_call: TRBJ1-2; d_call: .; v_call: TRBV24-1; cdr3_nt: TGTGCCACCAGTGATCTGCACGAGGGGGATGGCTACACCTTC; cdr3_aa: CATSDLHEGDGYTF
clone_size: .; j_call: TRBJ2-5; d_call: .; v_call: TRBV4-1; cdr3_nt: TGCGCCTGCAGTCTACAGGGAGAAGAGACCCAGTACTTC; cdr3_aa: CACSLQGEETQYF
clone_size: few; j_call: TRBJ2-3; d_call: .; v_call: TRBV25-1; cdr3_nt: TGTGCCAGCAGTGGCAGCAGGCACTTAGGGCCTGTGAGCACAGATACGCAGTATTTT; cdr3_aa: CASSGSRHLGPVSTDTQYF
clone_size: .; j_call: TRBJ1-1; d_call: .; v_call: TRBV6-1; cdr3_nt: TGTGCCAGCAGGGGAGTACCCGCAGCGGCTGGAGCTTTCTTT; cdr3_aa: CASRGVPAAAGAFF
clone_size: many; j_call: TRBJ1-2; d_call: TRBD1; v_call: TRBV20-1; cdr3_nt: TGCAGTGCTAGACCCCGCCGAACAGGGGGCGAAAGTGGCTACACCTTC; cdr3_aa: CSARPRRTGGESGYTF
clone_size: .; j_call: TRBJ1-1; d_call: .; v_call: TRBV11-2; cdr3_nt: TGTGCCAGCAGTCAAACGGGCGCCATGAACACTGAAGCTTTCTTT; cdr3_aa: CASSQTGAMNTEAFF
clone_size: .; j_call: TRBJ1-1; d_call: .; v_call: TRBV12-5; cdr3_nt: TGTGCTAGTGGAAAACGGGGTGCTGAAGCTTTCTTT; cdr3_aa: CASGKRGAEAFF
clone_size: .; j_call: TRBJ2-7; d_call: TRBD2; v_call: TRBV12-3/TRBV12-4; cdr3_nt: TGTGCCAGCAGGATAACTAGCGGGGGGGTGGCGCAGTACTTC; cdr3_aa: CASRITSGGVAQYF